This entry features one T cell receptor beta chain sequence. Its matching antigen is unknown. These data come from a study of STAT5B mutations in CD4+ large granular lymphocyte leukemia. Study-level points and caveats: Data were not HLA-matched across samples. Without putative leukemic clones, patient CD4-sorted repertoires remained more clonal than healthy CD4+ repertoires.

The germline CDR1 and CDR2 sequences are SGHRS and YFSETQ. This CDR3 contains 16 residues. V was shortened by 4 bases and J by 1 base, with 17 bases between the two germline ends. Using immunoSEQ multiplex PCR, the repertoire was profiled, and TCRdb retains in-frame clones only, with some absent. The sample yields roughly 40,000 clones, around 85% seen once. Specimen: CD4+ T cells from blood buffy coats. This receptor was identified in a human donor in good health. The chain joins TRBV5-1 to TRBJ1-1; D might be TRBD1 (6 bases). The CDR3 bases are TGCGCCAGCAGCGAGGCTTTAGGGGGGGGGAACACTGAAGCTTTCTTT. Its translation: CASSEALGGGNTEAFF. Variable domain in full (rest from reference TRBV5-1 and TRBJ1-1): KAGVTQTPRYLIKTRGQQVTLSCSPISGHRSVSWYQQTPGQGLQFLFEYFSETQRNKGNFPGRFSGRQFSNSRSEMNVSTLELGDSALYLCASSEALGGGNTEAFFGQGTRLTVV.